Here is one T cell receptor beta chain with its context. Original analysis: Researchers report that nucleated cell counts were estimated from reference gene primer amplification. Profiling relied on immunoSEQ multiplex PCR, and the TCRdb table lists in-frame clones only, not all of them. That table gives V, J and clone size, and the DNA gave D and trimming. The sample has 70,000 to 90,000 clones; more than 75% are singletons. Trimming stripped 2 bases from V and 4 bases from J, with 11 bases between. This CDR3 spans 14 amino acids. Germline lookup yields CDR1 MDHEN and CDR2 SYDVKM. These data come from a study of blood T cell repertoires in COVID-19. Study-wide context: Sites across the United States, Italy and Spain contributed samples from acute and convalescent COVID-19. Sources were T cells, B-cell-depleted T cells, or PBMCs; the material itself was cDNA or gDNA.

The chain uses TRBV28 and TRBJ1-2; D is unresolved. What was sequenced was peripheral blood. This sequence was found in a woman older than 75 with acute or convalescent COVID-19. The CDR3 DNA follows: TGTGCCAGCAGTTTAGGACTTCGCTTCTATGGCTACACCTTC. Translating it yields CASSLGLRFYGYTF.